These 28 T cell receptor beta chains were sequenced from one sample in a study of cytomegalovirus exposure and HLA in healthy donors. Repertoires were generated with immunoSEQ multiplex PCR, while TCRdb's copy carries only in-frame clones and drops some. The sample records 150,000 to 200,000 clones, approximately 87% being singletons. Sequenced: PBMCs. These receptors were obtained from a woman aged 25 to 39 in good health and CMV-seronegative.

The chain has TRBV6-1 and TRBJ2-1; 12 positions match TRBD1. V lost 2 bases and J lost 7; bases outside the gene matches: 3. This CDR3 spans 15 amino acids. Germline V lookup: CDR1 MNHNS, CDR2 SASEGT. For the CDR3, the DNA is TGTGCCAGCAGTGAACCGGGACAGGGGGCGAATGAGCAGTTCTTC. As protein: CASSEPGQGANEQFF.

The V call is TRBV5-4, the J call TRBJ2-2; D gene unclear. CDR3 length: 12 residues. The V end was cut by 1 base, the J end by 4 bases, with 2 bases between. Germline V lookup: CDR1 SGHNT, CDR2 YYREEE (reference sequence). Here the CDR3 reads CASSLSTGELFF. The CDR3 DNA is TGTGCCAGCAGCTTGTCCACCGGGGAGCTGTTTTTT. The entire variable domain, with the rest obtained from reference TRBV5-4 and TRBJ2-2, is as follows: ETGVTQSPTHLIKTRGQQVTLRCSSQSGHNTVSWYQQALGQGPQFIFQYYREEENGRGNFPPRFSGLQFPNYSSELNVNALELDDSALYLCASSLSTGELFFGEGSRLTVL.

This chain joins TRBV4-3 and TRBJ1-2; 8 bases align to TRBD1. The length of the CDR3 is 16 residues. V lost 1 base and J lost 6; bases outside the gene matches: 10. Germline V gives CDR1 LGHNA, CDR2 YSLEER. This chain's CDR3 is CASSQAPGGAGNGYTF. DNA for the CDR3: TGCGCCAGCAGCCAAGCACCAGGGGGCGCTGGGAATGGCTACACCTTC.

The rearrangement joins TRBV7-9 to TRBJ1-1; D might be TRBD1 (5 bases). Trimming took 3 bases from V and 5 from J, leaving 16 bases between them. CDR3 length equals 15 residues. Germline loops: CDR1 SEHNR, CDR2 FQNEAQ (reference sequence). The CDR3 region is CASSFTGRGTTEAFF. DNA of the CDR3: TGTGCCAGCAGCTTCACGGGACGGGGGACGACTGAAGCTTTCTTT.

The chain links TRBV19 to TRBJ1-5; unclear D gene. The CDR3 is 11 residues long. The ends were cut back, 4 bases at V and 12 bases at J, with 10 bases in the middle. Germline loops: CDR1 LNHDA, CDR2 SQIVND (reference sequence). The CDR3: CASSRGMVQHF. The CDR3 DNA follows: TGTGCCAGTAGTAGAGGCATGGTCCAGCATTTT. The variable domain in full, with the rest retrieved from reference TRBV19 and TRBJ1-5, is DGGITQSPKYLFRKEGQNVTLSCEQNLNHDAMYWYRQDPGQGLRLIYYSQIVNDFQKGDIAEGYSVSREKKESFPLTVTSAQKNPTAFYLCASSRGMVQHFGDGTRLSIL.

The chain carries TRBV7-2 and TRBJ2-3, with unresolved D. The CDR3 is 15 residues long. V shed 1 base and J shed 2 bases, with 10 bases lying between them. Germline CDR1 and CDR2: SGHTA and FQGNSA. The CDR3 nucleotides are TGTGCCAGCAGCTTAGTCGGCGGATACACAGATACGCAGTATTTT. It encodes CASSLVGGYTDTQYF.

The rearrangement uses TRBV5-6 and TRBJ2-7, with unresolved D. Germline V lookup: CDR1 SGHDT, CDR2 YYEEEE. Trimming left V 4 bases short and J 6 bases short, with 8 bases between. The CDR3 contains 11 residues. The CDR3 sequence: CASSTGREQYF. CDR3 nucleotide sequence: TGTGCCAGCAGCACGGGCCGCGAGCAGTACTTC.

This clone was observed a handful of times. The chain employs TRBV5-4 and TRBJ2-2, with D perhaps matching TRBD2 (5 bases). Trimming cost V 4 bases and J 3 bases, with 10 bases left between them. This CDR3 is built from 14 residues. Germline loops: CDR1 SGHNT, CDR2 YYREEE (reference sequence). In nucleotides, the CDR3 is TGTGCCAGCAGCCCCGAGGGTTACACCGGGGAGCTGTTTTTT. It yields the protein CASSPEGYTGELFF.

V and J are TRBV28 and TRBJ1-4; D is unresolved. In germline, CDR1 is MDHEN, CDR2 SYDVKM. The CDR3 is 19 residues long. With 5 bases removed from V and 0 bases from J, the gap between germline ends came to 22 bases. The CDR3 loop reads CASSPLRDLGIATNEKLFF. The CDR3 DNA reads TGTGCCAGCAGTCCCCTTCGGGATCTAGGCATCGCAACTAATGAAAAACTGTTTTTT.

The chain's CDR3 is CASSLLPHYQETQYF. The CDR3 DNA sequence: TGTGCCAGCAGTTTATTACCCCATTACCAAGAGACCCAGTACTTC. V gene TRBV27 combines with J gene TRBJ2-5; D is unresolved. The CDR3 covers 15 residues. Germline lookup yields CDR1 MNHEY and CDR2 SMNVEV (reference sequence). V lost 1 base and J 0 bases, leaving 9 bases between the germline ends.

This chain links TRBV19 with TRBJ2-3, with D possibly TRBD1 on 6 matching bases. Germline lookup yields CDR1 LNHDA and CDR2 SQIVND (reference sequence). The CDR3 consists of 19 residues. The germline V and J ends were trimmed by 3 bases and 0 bases, with 22 bases remaining between them. CDR3 region: CASSIRFRRQVSSTDTQYF. The CDR3 nucleotides read TGTGCCAGTAGTATTCGATTCCGGCGACAGGTATCTAGCACAGATACGCAGTATTTT.

The J gene is TRBJ2-1, the V gene TRBV7-6, with D possibly TRBD2 on 6 matching bases. Germline V CDR1 and CDR2: SGHVS, FNYEAQ. The CDR3 runs to 15 residues. Trimming stripped 1 base from V and 7 bases from J, with 14 bases between. CDR3 loop: CASSLDGSRMNEQFF. CDR3 nucleotide sequence: TGTGCCAGCAGCTTAGACGGGAGTAGGATGAATGAGCAGTTCTTC.

V gene TRBV29-1 combines with J gene TRBJ2-7, with 7 bases that match TRBD1. The germline gives CDR1 SQVTM, CDR2 ANQGSEA. V shed 6 bases, J shed 5 bases, and the junction held 16 bases outside the gene matches. The CDR3 consists of 15 residues. This CDR3 reads CSVSRGNRDYDEQYF. CDR3 sequence (DNA): TGCAGCGTCTCCAGGGGGAACAGGGATTACGACGAGCAGTACTTC.

The chain is built from TRBV7-8 and TRBJ2-7; perhaps TRBD1 as D (5 bases). CDR1 and CDR2 from the germline V gene are SGHVS and FQNEAQ. V lost 6 bases and J 5 bases, leaving 8 bases between the germline ends. The CDR3 runs 11 residues. The CDR3 here is CASRRRDEQYF. In nucleotides, the CDR3 is TGTGCCAGCAGGCGCAGGGACGAGCAGTACTTC.

V usage is TRBV30 and J usage is TRBJ2-2; D is unresolved. The V and J ends lost 3 bases and 6 bases respectively, with 8 bases between them. There are 12 residues in the CDR3. Looked up from germline, CDR1 is GTSNPN and CDR2 is SVGIG (reference sequence). The CDR3 region has the DNA TGTGCCTGGAGCCGGTCCCCCGGGGAGCTGTTTTTT. This codes for CAWSRSPGELFF.

This chain uses TRBV5-4 with TRBJ1-1, with TRBD1 identical over 7 bases. CDR1 is SGHNT, CDR2 YYREEE, per germline (reference sequence). CDR3 length: 14 residues. V shed 4 bases and J 3 bases; nucleotides not matched to a gene: 6. Here the CDR3 reads CASSGFTGDTEAFF. CDR3 DNA sequence: TGTGCCAGCAGCGGATTCACAGGGGACACTGAAGCTTTCTTT.

The chain is built from TRBV5-4 and TRBJ2-2; D is undetermined. The CDR3 consists of 14 residues. Germline V gives CDR1 SGHNT, CDR2 YYREEE (reference sequence). The V end was cut by 4 bases, the J end by 5 bases, with 12 bases between. CDR3 DNA: TGTGCCAGCAGCGTCGAAGGGTGGACCGGGGAGCTGTTTTTT. It yields the protein CASSVEGWTGELFF.

The chain is built from TRBV9 and TRBJ2-3, with a weak D call TRBD1 (6 bases). The germline gives CDR1 SGDLS, CDR2 YYNGEE. This CDR3 region has 15 residues. V dropped 0 bases and J dropped 6 bases, with 14 bases sitting between them. The CDR3 DNA reads TGTGCCAGCAGCGTAGGGGTAAGGGGGATGGATACGCAGTATTTT. Residues: CASSVGVRGMDTQYF. The full variable domain, its missing parts supplied by reference TRBV9 and TRBJ2-3, is DSGVTQTPKHLITATGQRVTLRCSPRSGDLSVYWYQQSLDQGLQFLIQYYNGEERAKGNILERFSAQQFPDLHSELNLSSLELGDSALYFCASSVGVRGMDTQYFGPGTRLTVL.

The chain is built from TRBV27 and TRBJ2-7, with D possibly called TRBD1 or TRBD2 (5 bases each). V lost 3 bases and J 8 bases, leaving 11 bases between the germline ends. This CDR3 has 12 residues. Germline V lookup: CDR1 MNHEY, CDR2 SMNVEV (reference sequence). The DNA of the CDR3 is TGTGCCAGCAGTTTTGTTAAGGGACAGCAGTACTTC. This gives the protein CASSFVKGQQYF.

The J gene is TRBJ2-7, the V gene TRBV7-6, with 11 bases lining up with TRBD2. This CDR3 spans 16 amino acids. CDR1 SGHVS and CDR2 FNYEAQ come from the germline V gene. V lost 1 base to trimming and J lost 2 bases; unmatched junction nucleotides: 4. The CDR3 region is CASSLVGLAGAYEQYF. In DNA form, the CDR3 reads TGTGCCAGCAGCTTAGTCGGACTAGCGGGCGCCTACGAGCAGTACTTC. Looking up the rest from reference TRBV7-6 and TRBJ2-7 gives the full variable domain: GAGVSQSPRYKVTKRGQDVALRCDPISGHVSLYWYRQALGQGPEFLTYFNYEAQQDKSGLPNDRFSAERPEGSISTLTIQRTEQRDSAMYRCASSLVGLAGAYEQYFGPGTRLTVT.

The genes are TRBV7-9 and TRBJ2-5; the D gene is possibly TRBD2 (6 bases). The germline V gene encodes CDR1 SEHNR and CDR2 FQNEAQ (reference sequence). The V and J ends lost 5 bases and 1 base respectively, with 20 bases between them. This CDR3 region has 17 residues. The CDR3 here is CASSPEAAGFPQETQYF. For the CDR3, the DNA is TGTGCCAGCAGCCCGGAGGCGGCGGGGTTCCCCCAAGAGACCCAGTACTTC.

CDR3 in amino acids: CATSREGQGLSGANVLTF. CDR3 nucleotide sequence: TGTGCCACCAGCAGAGAGGGACAGGGCTTAAGCGGGGCCAACGTCCTGACTTTC. The gene calls are TRBV15 and TRBJ2-6; 9 bases are a match to TRBD1. V trimming: 0 bases; J trimming: 4 bases; junction bases outside the gene matches: 7. This CDR3 is 18 amino acids long. Germline-derived CDR1 and CDR2 are LNHNV and YYDKDF (reference sequence).

CDR3 residues: CASSYSLGVDTGELFF. CDR3 DNA sequence: TGTGCCAGCAGTTACTCACTAGGGGTGGACACCGGGGAGCTGTTTTTT. The chain joins TRBV6-5 to TRBJ2-2, with D tentatively TRBD1 or TRBD2 (5 bases each). Germline lookup yields CDR1 MNHEY and CDR2 SVGAGI. V was cut by 0 bases and J by 3 bases, with 11 bases left in between. This CDR3 contains 16 residues.

The chain uses TRBV9 and TRBJ2-7; D uncertain. The CDR3 has 13 amino acids. Trimming took off 2 bases at V and 0 bases at J, with 6 bases between the two ends. Germline V lookup: CDR1 SGDLS, CDR2 YYNGEE. CDR3 sequence reads: CASSVSGSYEQYF. CDR3 nucleotide sequence: TGTGCCAGCAGCGTTTCGGGCTCCTACGAGCAGTACTTC.

The rearrangement links TRBV6-5 to TRBJ2-1; 9 positions match TRBD1. There are 14 residues in the CDR3. Trimming took 6 bases from V and 7 from J; bases not matched to a gene: 7. Germline CDR1 is MNHEY and CDR2 is SVGAGI. CDR3 sequence: CASSRDRVLNEQFF. CDR3 coding DNA: TGTGCCAGCAGCCGGGACAGGGTCCTGAATGAGCAGTTCTTC.

The V and J genes are TRBV4-3 and TRBJ1-3; 12 nucleotides match TRBD1. CDR3 length: 15 residues. V gave up 4 bases and J gave up 4 bases; unmatched junction bases: 2. Per the germline V gene, CDR1 is LGHNA and CDR2 is YSLEER. Here the CDR3 DNA reads TGCGCCAGCAGCCGGGACAGGGGGCCCGGAAACACCATATATTTT. Protein product: CASSRDRGPGNTIYF.

As to this clone: At one boundary the junction diverges from the germline segment, which might be a read error. Other nucleotide sequences in the sample specify the same CDR3. The chain carries TRBV5-4 and TRBJ2-3; 9 bases align to TRBD2. The V gene's germline CDR1 is SGHNT and CDR2 YYREEE (reference sequence). CDR3 length: 16 residues. CDR3: CASSIPPGLATDTQYF. The CDR3 bases are TGTGCCAGCAGCATACCGCCGGGACTAGCAACAGATACACAGTATTTT. The full variable domain, completed using reference TRBV5-4 and TRBJ2-3, is ETGVTQSPTHLIKTRGQQVTLRCSSQSGHNTVSWYQQALGQGPQFIFQYYREEENGRGNFPPRFSGLQFPNYSSELNVNALELDDSALYLCASSIPPGLATDTQYFGPGTRLTVL.

CDR3 in amino acids: CASSPRDTQRSPLHF. The CDR3 coding sequence is TGTGCCAGCTCACCCCGGGACACGCAAAGATCACCCCTCCACTTT. The chain uses TRBV18 and TRBJ1-6, with D tentatively TRBD1 (6 bases). CDR1 and CDR2 from the germline V gene are KGHSH and LQKENI. Trimming cost V 3 bases and J 10 bases, with 16 bases left between them. The CDR3 sequence is 15 residues long.